Each of the 30 T cell receptor beta chains below was sequenced from the same sample in a study of blood T cell repertoires in COVID-19 (dated by TCRdb to between 2020 and 2021). Library preparation employed the immunoSEQ multiplex PCR assay. TCRdb retrieved this table from immuneACCESS and kept in-frame rearrangements only. Not all clones are present; in checked studies, unresolved V genes account for under half, and no reason is known for the remainder. For this sample there are roughly 300,000 clones; over 75% appear just once. The ten largest clones add up to roughly 14% of the sample. Sequencing used peripheral blood. The receptor source for this set is a human donor in a cohort sampled during active COVID-19.

This clone was seen just once. V gene TRBV24-1 combines with J gene TRBJ2-1; D might be TRBD2 (6 bases). The CDR3 sequence is 16 residues long. Germline lookup yields CDR1 KGHDR and CDR2 SFDVKD. V lost 3 bases and J lost 13, with 24 bases in between. The CDR3 loop reads CATSDNVPGSPDRQFF. As DNA, the CDR3 is TGTGCCACCAGTGATAATGTACCCGGGAGCCCAGATCGACAGTTCTTC.

The rearrangement uses TRBV2 and TRBJ2-2, with D perhaps TRBD2 (5 bases). Looked up from germline, CDR1 is SNHLY and CDR2 is FYNNEI. Trimming took 6 bases from V and 1 from J, leaving 9 bases between them. The CDR3 sequence is 14 residues long. CDR3 amino acids: CASSPDWNTGELFF. CDR3 sequence (DNA): TGTGCCAGCAGCCCGGACTGGAACACCGGGGAGCTGTTTTTT. The variable domain in full, completed from reference TRBV2 and TRBJ2-2, reads EPEVTQTPSHQVTQMGQEVILRCVPISNHLYFYWYRQILGQKVEFLVSFYNNEISEKSEIFDDQFSVERPDGSNFTLKIRSTKLEDSAMYFCASSPDWNTGELFFGEGSRLTVL.

V usage is TRBV27 and J usage is TRBJ1-1; D perhaps matches TRBD1 (6 bases). This CDR3 has 15 amino acids. The V end lost 5 bases, the J end lost 2 bases, and 15 bases lay between the germline ends. Per germline, CDR1 MNHEY and CDR2 SMNVEV (reference sequence). The chain's CDR3 is CASSPWTDINTEAFF. Here the CDR3 DNA reads TGTGCCAGCAGTCCATGGACAGACATCAACACTGAAGCTTTCTTT.

This chain uses TRBV30 with TRBJ1-3; 7 bases map to TRBD1. This CDR3 has 16 residues. V shed 2 bases and J 7 bases; nucleotides not matched to a gene: 14. Germline loops: CDR1 GTSNPN, CDR2 SVGIG (reference sequence). In nucleotides, the CDR3 is TGTGCCTGGAGTCATAAGAACAGGGGATTTGGGAACACCATATATTTT. Amino acid sequence: CAWSHKNRGFGNTIYF.

This clone was seen more than once but under ten times. The gene calls are TRBV7-2 and TRBJ1-6; TRBD1 matches at 7 bases. With V trimmed by 4 bases and J by 6 bases, 9 bases remained unmatched. Germline values: CDR1 SGHTA, CDR2 FQGNSA. This CDR3 spans 16 amino acids. Here the CDR3 reads CASSSSGTVSNSPLHF. Here the CDR3 DNA reads TGTGCCAGCAGCTCCTCCGGGACAGTATCTAATTCACCCCTCCACTTT.

In its sample, this clone was seen once. The rearrangement links TRBV27 to TRBJ1-2, with no clear D. With 3 bases removed from V and 0 bases from J, the gap between germline ends came to 5 bases. The CDR3 loop spans 13 amino acids. Germline lookup yields CDR1 MNHEY and CDR2 SMNVEV (reference sequence). The CDR3 loop reads CASSFGPNYGYTF. The CDR3 DNA reads TGTGCCAGCAGTTTCGGTCCTAACTATGGCTACACCTTC.

V and J are TRBV27 and TRBJ2-3; 8 bases are shared with TRBD2. The CDR3 covers 16 residues. Germline V lookup: CDR1 MNHEY, CDR2 SMNVEV (reference sequence). V trimming: 5 bases; J trimming: 6 bases; junction bases outside the gene matches: 13. In DNA, the CDR3 is TGTGCCAGCAGTCCTCGCCCCGGGACTAGTGTGGATACGCAGTATTTT. Translating gives CASSPRPGTSVDTQYF.

The chain has TRBV19 and TRBJ1-5, with 8 positions matching TRBD1. The CDR3 sequence is 15 residues long. Unmatched junction bases numbered 3, after V lost 3 bases and J lost 2 bases. Germline V gives CDR1 LNHDA, CDR2 SQIVND (reference sequence). This chain's CDR3 is CASSMAGGRNQPQHF. For the CDR3, the DNA is TGTGCCAGTAGTATGGCAGGGGGCCGCAATCAGCCCCAGCATTTT.

The chain employs TRBV29-1 and TRBJ1-1, with D possibly being TRBD1 (5 bases). In germline, CDR1 is SQVTM, CDR2 ANQGSEA. The ends were cut back, 5 bases at V and 5 bases at J, with 24 bases in the middle. The CDR3 totals 16 residues. CDR3 loop: CSVPLISAMGGTEAFF. Written as DNA, the CDR3 is TGCAGCGTTCCCCTTATCTCGGCCATGGGGGGGACTGAAGCTTTCTTT.

In the case of this clone: One junction end disagrees with the germline gene, perhaps due to a read error. This chain links TRBV7-7 with TRBJ2-1; D possibly corresponds to TRBD1 (6 bases). This CDR3 has 15 residues. Germline CDR1 is SSHAT and CDR2 is FNYEAQ (reference sequence). In nucleotides, the CDR3 is TGTGCTAGCAGCGCCTCAGGGGCGTCCCCCCATGAGCAGTTCTTC. It yields the protein CASSASGASPHEQFF.

This clone was picked up one time. The V and J genes are TRBV10-1 and TRBJ2-1; D is uncertain. This CDR3 spans 13 amino acids. V lost 5 bases to trimming and J lost 4 bases, with 9 bases between them. The germline V gene has CDR1 WNHNN and CDR2 SYGVQD (reference sequence). The CDR3 region is CASSLQLYNEQFF. The CDR3 DNA reads as TGCGCCAGCAGTCTCCAACTATACAATGAGCAGTTCTTC.

The chain uses TRBV28 and TRBJ2-1; 16 positions agree with TRBD2. The CDR3 is 19 amino acids. Trimming cost V 5 bases and J 4 bases; bases outside gene matches: 11. Germline lookup yields CDR1 MDHEN and CDR2 SYDVKM. The CDR3: CASSLMGLAGGRAYNEQFF. CDR3 DNA sequence: TGTGCCAGCAGTCTAATGGGACTAGCGGGAGGGAGGGCTTACAATGAGCAGTTCTTC.

The chain carries TRBV5-1 and TRBJ2-5; maybe TRBD1 (5 bases). Per germline, CDR1 SGHRS and CDR2 YFSETQ. Trimming pared 5 bases from V and 3 bases from J, leaving 14 bases between. The CDR3 totals 14 residues. This chain's CDR3 is CASSYRQLEETQYF. The CDR3 DNA follows: TGCGCCAGCAGTTATCGACAGCTGGAAGAGACCCAGTACTTC.

This clone is a singleton in its sample. The V gene is TRBV6-5, the J gene TRBJ1-2; 7 nucleotides agree with TRBD1. With 6 bases clipped from V and 7 bases from J, the junction kept 8 bases outside the gene matches. Germline V CDR1 and CDR2: MNHEY, SVGAGI. The CDR3 covers 13 residues. The CDR3 DNA reads TGTGCCAGCAGCCTGACAGGGCCTGGTGGCTACACCTTC. Amino acid sequence: CASSLTGPGGYTF.

V and J are TRBV6-5 and TRBJ2-5; TRBD1 might be the D (6 bases). The germline V and J ends were trimmed by 2 bases and 9 bases, with 19 bases remaining between them. Looked up from germline, CDR1 is MNHEY and CDR2 is SVGAGI. The CDR3 contains 15 residues. The CDR3 DNA reads TGTGCCAGCAGTTACGCAAGGACAGACCCAGGGGCCCAGTACTTC. It encodes CASSYARTDPGAQYF.

The J gene is TRBJ2-7, the V gene TRBV7-8; 9 positions match TRBD2. Unmatched junction bases numbered 12, after V lost 5 bases and J lost 4 bases. CDR1 and CDR2 from the germline V gene are SGHVS and FQNEAQ. The CDR3 is made up of 16 amino acids. The CDR3 here is CASSPYRLAGQYEQYF. The CDR3 nucleotides read TGTGCCAGCAGCCCTTACCGTCTAGCGGGACAATACGAGCAGTACTTC.

The V and J genes are TRBV3-1 (or the pseudogene TRBV3-2) and TRBJ1-5; 7 bases agree with TRBD1. CDR3 length: 14 amino acids. The V gene end was trimmed by 2 bases and the J gene end by 6 bases; junction bases not matched to a gene: 4. Germline CDR1 reads LGHDT; CDR2 reads YNNKEL (reference sequence). DNA for the CDR3: TGTGCCAGCAGCCAAACAGGGGTCATTCAGCCCCAGCATTTT. Its translation is CASSQTGVIQPQHF.

This chain connects TRBV5-6 to TRBJ2-2; 7 bases match TRBD2. Germline values: CDR1 SGHDT, CDR2 YYEEEE. Germline trimming cut 5 bases from V and 4 bases from J; bases unmatched to any gene: 8. This CDR3 is 15 amino acids long. The CDR3 DNA reads TGTGCCAGCAGGACTTCGGGGAGGGTCACCGGGGAGCTGTTTTTT. Its protein product is CASRTSGRVTGELFF.

V gene TRBV28 combines with J gene TRBJ1-5; 8 nucleotides line up with TRBD1. This CDR3 has 17 residues. Germline V gene sequence: CDR1 MDHEN, CDR2 SYDVKM. The trim removed 1 base at V and 5 bases at J, leaving 10 bases unmatched. The chain's CDR3 is CASSLFPGTGQDQPQHF. The CDR3 DNA reads as TGTGCCAGCAGTTTATTCCCAGGGACAGGACAAGATCAGCCCCAGCATTTT.

The rearrangement links TRBV29-1 to TRBJ1-1; tentatively, D is TRBD1 (6 bases). V was shortened by 7 bases and J by 1 base, with 13 bases between the two germline ends. Germline CDR1 and CDR2: SQVTM and ANQGSEA. The CDR3 is 13 residues long. CDR3 nucleotides: TGCAGCGGACAGGACAGCAAGAACACTGAAGCTTTCTTT. This encodes CSGQDSKNTEAFF.

The chain combines TRBV10-1 with TRBJ2-2; D is undetermined. CDR1 is WNHNN and CDR2 is SYGVQD in the germline V gene (reference sequence). Deletions cut 0 bases from V and 7 bases from J, with 3 bases between. The CDR3 is made up of 12 amino acids. In DNA form, the CDR3 reads TGCGCCAGCAGTGAGTCCGGCGGGGAGCTGTTTTTT. This sequence encodes CASSESGGELFF.

The chain couples TRBV19 to TRBJ2-7; maybe TRBD2 (5 bases). This CDR3 contains 17 residues. Germline values: CDR1 LNHDA, CDR2 SQIVND (reference sequence). Deletions cut 4 bases from V and 0 bases from J, with 19 bases between. Here the CDR3 reads CASSKLAAALGSYEQYF. Here the CDR3 DNA reads TGTGCCAGTAGTAAGCTAGCAGCGGCCCTTGGCTCCTACGAGCAGTACTTC.

The rearrangement uses TRBV28 and TRBJ2-3; D remains unclear. CDR3 size: 13 residues. The V end was cut by 3 bases, the J end by 0 bases, with 4 bases between. CDR1 and CDR2 (germline): MDHEN, SYDVKM. CDR3 loop: CASSFGSTDTQYF. The CDR3 bases are TGTGCCAGCAGTTTCGGGAGCACAGATACGCAGTATTTT. Full variable domain (outside the CDR3, taken from reference TRBV28 and TRBJ2-3): DVKVTQSSRYLVKRTGEKVFLECVQDMDHENMFWYRQDPGLGLRLIYFSYDVKMKEKGDIPEGYSVSREKKERFSLILESASTNQTSMYLCASSFGSTDTQYFGPGTRLTVL.

The chain carries TRBV3-1 (or the pseudogene TRBV3-2) and TRBJ2-2; D might be TRBD2 (6 bases). Germline CDR1 is LGHDT and CDR2 is YNNKEL (reference sequence). The CDR3 spans 15 residues. The V and J ends lost 0 bases and 4 bases respectively, with 9 bases between them. The CDR3 region has the DNA TGTGCCAGCAGCCAAGACCCTAGCGCCACCGGGGAGCTGTTTTTT. Translated, it gives CASSQDPSATGELFF.

J is TRBJ2-7 and V is TRBV6-6; the match to TRBD2 covers 7 bases. CDR1 is MNHNY, CDR2 SVGAGI, per germline (reference sequence). The V segment lost 8 bases and the J segment 0 bases; nucleotides outside the gene matches: 13. CDR3 length: 16 amino acids. CDR3: CASLASSGRSSYEQYF. Here the CDR3 DNA reads TGTGCCAGCCTGGCATCTAGCGGAAGGAGCTCCTACGAGCAGTACTTC.

This clone was found a few times. This chain connects TRBV6-5 to TRBJ1-5; no definite D call. CDR1 and CDR2 (germline): MNHEY, SVGAGI. This CDR3 spans 13 amino acids. V gave up 2 bases and J gave up 6 bases, with 8 bases separating them. The CDR3 here is CASSYDIGQPQHF. The CDR3 DNA sequence: TGTGCCAGCAGTTACGACATCGGTCAGCCCCAGCATTTT.

V gene TRBV19 combines with J gene TRBJ2-7; weak D call: TRBD1 (5 bases). Germline V gene data show CDR1 as LNHDA and CDR2 as SQIVND (reference sequence). V lost 0 bases and J 6 bases, leaving 18 bases between the germline ends. The CDR3 runs 16 residues. The chain's CDR3 is CASSIDRSRVGIEQYF. For the CDR3, the DNA is TGTGCCAGTAGTATAGATCGCAGCAGGGTGGGGATCGAGCAGTACTTC. The complete variable domain, with remaining parts taken from reference TRBV19 and TRBJ2-7, reads DGGITQSPKYLFRKEGQNVTLSCEQNLNHDAMYWYRQDPGQGLRLIYYSQIVNDFQKGDIAEGYSVSREKKESFPLTVTSAQKNPTAFYLCASSIDRSRVGIEQYFGPGTRLTVT.

There are a few counts of this clone. This chain connects TRBV7-2 to TRBJ2-7; 7 nucleotides match TRBD1. The V gene's germline CDR1 is SGHTA and CDR2 FQGNSA. The CDR3 is 15 residues long. With V trimmed by 1 base and J by 7 bases, 10 bases remained unmatched. CDR3 nucleotides: TGTGCCAGCAGCTTAGGAGGGACAGCCCTCTTAGAGCAGTACTTC. It encodes CASSLGGTALLEQYF.

This chain uses TRBV18 with TRBJ2-5; TRBD1 might be the D (6 bases). Germline V lookup: CDR1 KGHSH, CDR2 LQKENI. The CDR3 runs 16 residues. V dropped 6 bases and J dropped 0 bases, with 17 bases sitting between them. The DNA for the CDR3 is TGTGCCAGCTCCCACGTTGGGGGCAGAGACCAAGAGACCCAGTACTTC. It specifies CASSHVGGRDQETQYF.

In regard to this clone: The same CDR3 arises from other DNA sequences in this sample as well. The chain has TRBV9 and TRBJ2-7; 7 bases map to TRBD2. The junction had 5 bases not matched to a gene; V was cut back by 0 bases and J by 2 bases. CDR3 length equals 15 residues. Germline CDR1 SGDLS, CDR2 YYNGEE. The CDR3 sequence is CASSVDPGGTYEQYF. The CDR3 nucleotides read TGTGCCAGCAGCGTAGATCCGGGAGGTACCTACGAGCAGTACTTC. The entire variable domain, with the rest obtained from reference TRBV9 and TRBJ2-7, is as follows: DSGVTQTPKHLITATGQRVTLRCSPRSGDLSVYWYQQSLDQGLQFLIQYYNGEERAKGNILERFSAQQFPDLHSELNLSSLELGDSALYFCASSVDPGGTYEQYFGPGTRLTVT.